These 27 T cell receptor beta chains originate from one sample sequenced in a study of T cell responses to AZD1222 COVID-19 vaccine. Repertoires were generated with immunoSEQ multiplex PCR, while TCRdb's copy carries only in-frame clones and drops some. The data contain about 130,000 clones, 89% of them singletons. This sample comprised peripheral blood, obtained 28 days after the second AZD1222 dose. These receptors came from an adult who received the AZD1222 COVID-19 vaccine.

This chain connects TRBV6-5 to TRBJ1-3; no definite D call. Trimming removed 4 bases from V and 8 bases from J, with 15 bases in between. This CDR3 has 14 amino acids. Germline V gene lookup returns CDR1 MNHEY and CDR2 SVGAGI. CDR3 residues: CASSWRAPRDTIYF. For the CDR3, the DNA is TGTGCCAGCAGTTGGCGGGCCCCAAGGGACACCATATATTTT.

Worth noting for this clone: The same CDR3 also results from other DNA sequences found in this sample. V gene TRBV13 combines with J gene TRBJ2-2; maybe TRBD1 (6 bases). Germline V gene sequence: CDR1 PRHDT, CDR2 FYEKMQ (reference sequence). Trimming took off 5 bases at V and 4 bases at J, with 23 bases between the two ends. This CDR3 has 18 residues. DNA for the CDR3: TGTGCCAGCAGCCCGCCCCGATCAGGTGGGGGCCCCACCGGGGAGCTGTTTTTT. It yields the protein CASSPPRSGGGPTGELFF.

This clone was seen a single time. This rearrangement joins TRBV5-4 to TRBJ1-1; the D gene is possibly TRBD1 (5 bases). The germline V gene has CDR1 SGHNT and CDR2 YYREEE (reference sequence). The CDR3 loop spans 15 amino acids. Trimming took 3 bases from V and 0 from J, leaving 12 bases between them. The CDR3 is CASSSRDPMNTEAFF. As DNA, the CDR3 is TGTGCCAGCAGCTCCAGGGACCCCATGAACACTGAAGCTTTCTTT.

This clone has just a few counts. The rearrangement joins TRBV18 to TRBJ1-2; TRBD1 matches at 7 bases. V shed 3 bases, J shed 4 bases, and the junction held 5 bases outside the gene matches. This CDR3 region has 14 residues. The germline CDR1 and CDR2 sequences are KGHSH and LQKENI. CDR3 sequence: CASSPTGKGYGYTF. For the CDR3, the DNA is TGTGCCAGCTCACCGACAGGGAAGGGCTATGGCTACACCTTC.

This clone was seen once. This chain uses TRBV19 with TRBJ2-1; D is undetermined. V was pared by 0 bases and J by 4 bases, with 10 bases between. Per germline, CDR1 LNHDA and CDR2 SQIVND (reference sequence). The CDR3 is 15 amino acids. The CDR3 reads CASSIDSSTYNEQFF. The CDR3 DNA reads TGTGCCAGTAGTATAGATAGTAGCACTTACAATGAGCAGTTCTTC.

The chain uses TRBV4-1 and TRBJ1-2; 7 bases fit TRBD1. J was trimmed by 8 bases and V by 1 base; bases with no gene match: 13. Germline values: CDR1 MGHRA, CDR2 YSYEKL. The CDR3 is made up of 16 amino acids. In DNA, the CDR3 is TGCGCCAGCAGCCAAGTTCGGGGACAGAGCTATCACGGCTACACCTTC. This encodes CASSQVRGQSYHGYTF.

The chain links TRBV29-1 to TRBJ2-7, with 10 bases aligning to TRBD1. V dropped 6 bases and J dropped 5; count of bases not matched to a gene: 10. There are 14 residues in the CDR3. Germline loops: CDR1 SQVTM, CDR2 ANQGSEA. The CDR3 is CSVQGGTGVDEQYF. CDR3 in DNA: TGCAGCGTCCAGGGGGGGACAGGGGTTGACGAGCAGTACTTC.

This chain uses TRBV15 with TRBJ1-1, with D uncertain. CDR3 size: 13 residues. Germline V gene data show CDR1 as LNHNV and CDR2 as YYDKDF (reference sequence). Trimming removed 7 bases from V and 0 bases from J, with 9 bases in between. The CDR3 DNA reads TGTGCCACCACCCCCGGAATGAACACTGAAGCTTTCTTT. Its protein is CATTPGMNTEAFF. The full variable domain, completed using reference TRBV15 and TRBJ1-1, is DAMVIQNPRYQVTQFGKPVTLSCSQTLNHNVMYWYQQKSSQAPKLLFHYYDKDFNNEADTPDNFQSRRPNTSFCFLDIRSPGLGDTAMYLCATTPGMNTEAFFGQGTRLTVV.

The chain carries TRBV7-6 and TRBJ1-4; D remains unclear. The CDR3 is made up of 15 amino acids. CDR1 is SGHVS, CDR2 FNYEAQ, per germline. The V end lost 1 base, the J end lost 1 base, and 7 bases lay between the germline ends. The CDR3 spells CASSLGRITNEKLFF. The CDR3, as DNA: TGTGCCAGCAGCTTAGGCAGGATAACTAATGAAAAACTGTTTTTT.

The rearrangement joins TRBV5-6 to TRBJ2-5, with D possibly TRBD2 on 6 matching bases. Trimming removed 4 bases at V and 5 bases at J, with 12 bases between. The V gene's germline CDR1 is SGHDT and CDR2 YYEEEE. The CDR3 runs 13 residues. The CDR3 protein is CASSPGGFETQYF. CDR3 sequence (DNA): TGTGCCAGCAGCCCCGGGGGTTTTGAGACCCAGTACTTC. The whole variable domain, remainder taken from reference TRBV5-6 and TRBJ2-5, is DAGVTQSPTHLIKTRGQQVTLRCSPKSGHDTVSWYQQALGQGPQFIFQYYEEEERQRGNFPDRFSGHQFPNYSSELNVNALLLGDSALYLCASSPGGFETQYFGPGTRLLVL.

The genes are TRBV14 and TRBJ1-2; 8 bases line up with TRBD1. Germline V gives CDR1 SGHDN, CDR2 FVKESK. J gave up 8 bases and V 4 bases, and 6 bases lay outside the gene matches. The CDR3 spans 13 residues. This CDR3 reads CASSRQGARGYTF. CDR3 bases: TGTGCCAGCAGCCGGCAGGGGGCGCGCGGCTACACCTTC. The full variable domain, rest sourced from reference TRBV14 and TRBJ1-2, is EAGVTQFPSHSVIEKGQTVTLRCDPISGHDNLYWYRRVMGKEIKFLLHFVKESKQDESGMPNNRFLAERTGGTYSTLKVQPAELEDSGVYFCASSRQGARGYTFGSGTRLTVV.

The chain employs TRBV10-1 and TRBJ1-2; D might be TRBD1 (5 bases). V lost 0 bases to trimming and J lost 8 bases, with 10 bases between them. CDR1 is WNHNN, CDR2 SYGVQD, per germline (reference sequence). The length of the CDR3 is 13 residues. In DNA, the CDR3 is TGCGCCAGCAGTGAGTCGGCAGGGAAAGGCTACACCTTC. Its translation: CASSESAGKGYTF.

This rearrangement joins TRBV5-1 to TRBJ1-1, with no clear D. V dropped 0 bases and J dropped 3 bases, with 9 bases sitting between them. Germline values: CDR1 SGHRS, CDR2 YFSETQ. This CDR3 region has 14 residues. The DNA for the CDR3 is TGCGCCAGCAGCTTGGGGGGAGATTACACTGAAGCTTTCTTT. Its protein is CASSLGGDYTEAFF.

V usage is TRBV18 and J usage is TRBJ1-1; D remains ambiguous. This CDR3 is built from 14 residues. The V gene's germline CDR1 is KGHSH and CDR2 LQKENI. The V and J ends lost 0 bases and 1 base respectively, with 6 bases between them. This chain's CDR3 is CASSPPGGNTEAFF. The CDR3 DNA reads TGTGCCAGCTCACCACCTGGCGGGAACACTGAAGCTTTCTTT.

The chain couples TRBV30 to TRBJ1-2; no reliable D call. Per germline, CDR1 GTSNPN and CDR2 SVGIG (reference sequence). The CDR3 runs to 11 residues. V dropped 2 bases and J dropped 8 bases, with 9 bases sitting between them. As DNA, the CDR3 is TGTGCCTGGAGTCTTACGGGCGGCTACACCTTC. Its translation is CAWSLTGGYTF.

The chain carries TRBV6-4 and TRBJ2-1, with 9 bases lining up with TRBD2. The CDR3 extends over 15 amino acids. The V segment lost 2 bases and the J segment 7 bases; nucleotides outside the gene matches: 6. The germline gives CDR1 MRHNA, CDR2 SNTAGT. As DNA, the CDR3 is TGTGCCAGCAGTGACGGGCTAGCGGGGAGGAATGAGCAGTTCTTC. The encoded protein is CASSDGLAGRNEQFF.

This chain links TRBV6-2 or TRBV6-3 with TRBJ2-3; D possibly corresponds to TRBD1 (7 bases). The CDR3 runs 21 residues. The ends were cut back, 2 bases at V and 3 bases at J, with 30 bases in the middle. Germline CDR1 reads MNHEY; CDR2 reads SVGEGT. DNA for the CDR3: TGTGCCAGCAGTTACCCTCGACAGGGAGGTAGGGCCCCCCGTCGAACAGATACGCAGTATTTT. Translation gives CASSYPRQGGRAPRRTDTQYF.

This clone has a handful of counts. This sequence joins TRBV5-4 and TRBJ2-2; the D is unclear. The CDR3 is made up of 15 amino acids. With 4 bases removed from V and 5 bases from J, the gap between germline ends came to 15 bases. Germline assignment: CDR1 SGHNT and CDR2 YYREEE (reference sequence). CDR3 nucleotides: TGTGCCAGCAGCCCCGGCGGTTGGCGGACCGGGGAGCTGTTTTTT. Amino acids: CASSPGGWRTGELFF.

This clone was seen just once. The V and J genes are TRBV18 and TRBJ1-1, with D uncertain. Looked up from germline, CDR1 is KGHSH and CDR2 is LQKENI. The V and J ends lost 6 bases and 8 bases respectively, with 13 bases between them. The CDR3 covers 12 residues. The CDR3: CASSPRPGEAFF. In nucleotides, the CDR3 is TGTGCCAGCTCCCCTCGACCGGGAGAAGCTTTCTTT.

This rearrangement joins TRBV30 to TRBJ2-1; maybe TRBD2 (6 bases). This CDR3 has 12 residues. Looked up from germline, CDR1 is GTSNPN and CDR2 is SVGIG (reference sequence). V gave up 1 base and J gave up 7 bases, with 8 bases separating them. The DNA of the CDR3 is TGTGCCTGGAGTGCGGGAGTTAATGAGCAGTTCTTC. Residues: CAWSAGVNEQFF.

The CDR3 DNA follows: TGTGCCAGCAGCTTAAACAGGGGGAGCTACAATGAGCAGTTCTTC. Translation: CASSLNRGSYNEQFF. V gene TRBV11-2 combines with J gene TRBJ2-1; 8 bases align to TRBD1. The germline CDR1 and CDR2 sequences are SGHAT and FQNNGV. This CDR3 region has 15 residues. V was clipped by 2 bases and J by 3 bases; unmatched bases: 3.

The chain is built from TRBV6-5 and TRBJ2-7, with TRBD1 identical over 8 bases. Germline-derived CDR1 and CDR2 are MNHEY and SVGAGI. The V segment lost 0 bases and the J segment 2 bases; nucleotides outside the gene matches: 3. This CDR3 comprises 15 residues. The CDR3 reads CASSYSPGGPYEQYF. The CDR3, as DNA: TGTGCCAGCAGTTACTCTCCAGGGGGCCCCTACGAGCAGTACTTC.

In DNA form, the CDR3 reads TGCGCCAGCAGTGGGACTCTAAGCACAGATACGCAGTATTTT. It is translated as CASSGTLSTDTQYF. This chain uses TRBV10-1 with TRBJ2-3; weak D call: TRBD2 (5 bases). Germline-derived CDR1 and CDR2 are WNHNN and SYGVQD (reference sequence). The CDR3 has 14 amino acids. Trimming pared 4 bases from V and 0 bases from J, leaving 8 bases between.

Written as DNA, the CDR3 is TGCGCCAGCAGCCAAGGAGGAGCCGGGGGAGATTCACCCCTCCACTTT. Amino acid sequence: CASSQGGAGGDSPLHF. The chain links TRBV4-3 to TRBJ1-6, with a weak D call TRBD1 (5 bases). Germline V gives CDR1 LGHNA, CDR2 YSLEER. This CDR3 has 16 residues. The V gene lost 1 base and the J gene lost 8 bases, with 15 bases spanning the gap.

The gene calls are TRBV5-1 and TRBJ2-1; weak D call: TRBD2 (7 bases). The germline CDR1 and CDR2 sequences are SGHRS and YFSETQ. This CDR3 has 16 amino acids. The V gene lost 4 bases and the J gene lost 7 bases, with 21 bases spanning the gap. The CDR3 region is CASSLAGAQIPNEQFF. For the CDR3, the DNA is TGCGCCAGCAGCCTGGCGGGGGCCCAAATACCAAATGAGCAGTTCTTC.

The chain's CDR3 is CASSQPLLGGETQYF. Written as DNA, the CDR3 is TGTGCCAGCAGCCAGCCCCTTTTGGGCGGAGAGACCCAGTACTTC. The rearrangement joins TRBV11-2 to TRBJ2-5; no definite D call. V was pared by 5 bases and J by 4 bases, with 17 bases between. Germline lookup yields CDR1 SGHAT and CDR2 FQNNGV. The CDR3 has 15 amino acids.

The count of this clone is one. The V and J genes are TRBV20-1 and TRBJ1-1; D gene ambiguous. This CDR3 contains 13 residues. Germline V gene sequence: CDR1 DFQATT, CDR2 SNEGSKA (reference sequence). Trimming cost V 5 bases and J 0 bases, with 10 bases left between them. Here the CDR3 reads CSARDTMNTEAFF. CDR3 nucleotides: TGCAGTGCTCGTGATACGATGAACACTGAAGCTTTCTTT.